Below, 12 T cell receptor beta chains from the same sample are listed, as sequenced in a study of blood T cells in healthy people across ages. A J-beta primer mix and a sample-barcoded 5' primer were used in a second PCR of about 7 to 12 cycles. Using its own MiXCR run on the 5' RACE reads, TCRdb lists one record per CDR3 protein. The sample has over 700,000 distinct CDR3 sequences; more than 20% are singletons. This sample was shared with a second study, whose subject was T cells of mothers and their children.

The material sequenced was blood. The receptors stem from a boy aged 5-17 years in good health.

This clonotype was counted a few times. The CDR3 here is CASSAVDRADSPLHF. CDR3 sequence (DNA): TGCGCCAGCAGCGCAGTTGACAGGGCGGATTCACCCCTCCACTTT. V and J are TRBV4-3 and TRBJ1-6, with 7 bases that match TRBD1. The CDR3 covers 15 residues. The junction had 9 bases not matched to a gene; V was cut back by 5 bases and J by 8 bases. Germline V gene sequence: CDR1 LGHNA, CDR2 YSLEER.

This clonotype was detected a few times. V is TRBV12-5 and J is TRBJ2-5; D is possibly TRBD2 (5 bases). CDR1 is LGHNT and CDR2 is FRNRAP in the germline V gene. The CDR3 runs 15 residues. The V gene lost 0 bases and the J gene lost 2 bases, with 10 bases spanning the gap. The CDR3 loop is CASGLVAAVQETQYF. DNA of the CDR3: TGTGCTAGTGGTTTGGTAGCGGCGGTTCAAGAGACCCAGTACTTC.

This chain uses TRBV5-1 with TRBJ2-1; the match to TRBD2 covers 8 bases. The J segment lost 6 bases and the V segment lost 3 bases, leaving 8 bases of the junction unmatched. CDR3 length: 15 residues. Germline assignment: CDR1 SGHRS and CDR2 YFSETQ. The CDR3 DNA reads TGCGCCAGCAGCTCCCTATCCGGGACTAGCAATGAGCAGTTCTTC. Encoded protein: CASSSLSGTSNEQFF.

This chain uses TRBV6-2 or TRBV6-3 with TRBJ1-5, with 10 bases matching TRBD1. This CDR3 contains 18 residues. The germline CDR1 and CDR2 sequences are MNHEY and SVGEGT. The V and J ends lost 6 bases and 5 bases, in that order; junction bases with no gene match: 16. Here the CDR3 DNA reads TGTGCCAGCAGCCAACCATCCGGGACAGGGGAAGGCGATCAGCCCCAGCATTTT. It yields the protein CASSQPSGTGEGDQPQHF.

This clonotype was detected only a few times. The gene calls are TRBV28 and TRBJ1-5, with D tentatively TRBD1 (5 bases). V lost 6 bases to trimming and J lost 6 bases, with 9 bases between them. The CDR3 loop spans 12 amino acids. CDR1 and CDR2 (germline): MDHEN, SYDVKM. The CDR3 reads CASRQRGQPQHF. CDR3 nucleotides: TGTGCCAGCAGGCAGAGGGGTCAGCCCCAGCATTTT.

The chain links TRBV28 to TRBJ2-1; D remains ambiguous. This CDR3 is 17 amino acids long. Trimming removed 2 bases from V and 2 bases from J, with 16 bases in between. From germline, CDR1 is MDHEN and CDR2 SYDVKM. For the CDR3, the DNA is TGTGCCAGCAGTTTACGTTTTGCGGAGACCACCTACAATGAGCAGTTCTTC. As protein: CASSLRFAETTYNEQFF.

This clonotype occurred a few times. The CDR3 spells CASSYAQGSEKLFF. The CDR3, as DNA: TGTGCCAGCAGTTACGCCCAGGGGAGTGAAAAACTGTTTTTT. The chain carries TRBV6-5 and TRBJ1-4; D is perhaps TRBD1 (6 bases). The germline gives CDR1 MNHEY, CDR2 SVGAGI. This CDR3 has 14 residues. V lost 2 bases and J lost 7, with 11 bases in between.

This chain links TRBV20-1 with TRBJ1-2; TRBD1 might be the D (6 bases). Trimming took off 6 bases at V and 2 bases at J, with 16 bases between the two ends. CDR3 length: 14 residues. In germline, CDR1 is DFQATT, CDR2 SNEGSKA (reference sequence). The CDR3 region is CSAIPPGQNYGYTF. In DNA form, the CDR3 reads TGCAGTGCCATCCCCCCGGGACAAAACTATGGCTACACCTTC.

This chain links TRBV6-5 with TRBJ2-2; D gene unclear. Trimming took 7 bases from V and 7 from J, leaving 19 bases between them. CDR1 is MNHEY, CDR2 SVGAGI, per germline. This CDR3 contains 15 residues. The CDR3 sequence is CASTGPNGPHGELFF. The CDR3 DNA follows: TGTGCCAGCACAGGTCCGAACGGCCCTCACGGGGAGCTGTTTTTT.

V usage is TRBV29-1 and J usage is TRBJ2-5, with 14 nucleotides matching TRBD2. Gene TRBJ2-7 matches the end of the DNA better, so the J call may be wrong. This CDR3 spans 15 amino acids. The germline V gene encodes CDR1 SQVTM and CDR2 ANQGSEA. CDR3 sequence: CSVPGTSGSSYEQYF. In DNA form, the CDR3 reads TGCAGCGTTCCCGGGACTAGCGGGAGCTCCTACGAGCAGTACTTC.

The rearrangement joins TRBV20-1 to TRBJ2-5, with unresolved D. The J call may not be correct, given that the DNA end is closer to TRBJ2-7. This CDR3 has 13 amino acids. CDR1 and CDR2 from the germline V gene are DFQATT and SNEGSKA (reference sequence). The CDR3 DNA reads TGCAGTGCTAGAGGAACTCCCTCTGACGAGCAGTACTTC. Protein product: CSARGTPSDEQYF.

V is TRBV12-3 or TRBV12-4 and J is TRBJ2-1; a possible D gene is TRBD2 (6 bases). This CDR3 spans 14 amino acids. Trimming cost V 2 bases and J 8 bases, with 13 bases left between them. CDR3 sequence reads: CASSLMVAVDEQFF. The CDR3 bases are TGTGCCAGCAGTTTAATGGTAGCGGTCGATGAGCAGTTCTTC.